Below, one T cell receptor beta chain is given with its context. These data originate in a study of control samples from healthy donors and cancer patients. The CDR3 runs to 13 residues. The V end lost 3 bases, the J end lost 1 base, and 3 bases lay between the germline ends. The germline V gene has CDR1 LNHDA and CDR2 SQIVND (reference sequence). Sequencing was performed with immunoSEQ multiplex PCR; in TCRdb, only in-frame clones are kept and a portion is missing. The sample includes some 150,000 clones, nearly 96% of them seen just once. Sequenced sample: blood. The chain links TRBV19 to TRBJ2-2; D ambiguous. The receptor was derived from a woman aged 25 to 39 in good health. The chain's CDR3 is CASSIGNTGELFF. For the CDR3, the DNA is TGTGCCAGTAGTATTGGGAACACCGGGGAGCTGTTTTTT.